These 14 T cell receptor beta chains share one sample of origin, sequenced in a study of T cell repertoires in cytomegalovirus infection (dated by TCRdb to about 2019). Sequenced on an Illumina HiSeq 1500. TCRdb took the public reads, trimmed them with fastp at Q25, ran MiXCR for clone calling and kept in-frame beta chains. Records with the same CDR3 protein are collapsed into one entry carrying the most frequent genes and DNA. In this sample the table shows some 200,000 distinct CDR3 sequences, roughly a fifth of which occur a single time. The ten most abundant clones make up 2.9% of the sample. Source material: PBMCs. The source of these receptors is a human donor in good health (CMV status not recorded). Some clones in this sample may be carry-over from other donors' samples.

At least ten counts were recorded for this clonotype. The chain links TRBV12-3 or TRBV12-4 to TRBJ1-2; tentative D call: TRBD1 (5 bases). Trimming removed 6 bases at V and 8 bases at J, with 22 bases between. This CDR3 comprises 15 residues. The chain's CDR3 is CASSPGGDLHGGYTF. The CDR3 nucleotides are TGTGCCAGCAGCCCAGGCGGGGACCTACATGGGGGCTACACCTTC.

This clonotype was counted only a few times. The J gene is TRBJ2-2, the V gene TRBV7-6; D remains unclear. The germline V and J ends were trimmed by 5 bases and 1 base, with 11 bases remaining between them. The CDR3 totals 15 residues. In germline, CDR1 is SGHVS, CDR2 FNYEAQ. This CDR3 is CASSQAIENTGELFF. The CDR3 nucleotides are TGTGCCAGCAGCCAGGCTATCGAGAACACCGGGGAGCTGTTTTTT. Combining the CDR3 with reference TRBV7-6 and TRBJ2-2 gives the whole variable domain GAGVSQSPRYKVTKRGQDVALRCDPISGHVSLYWYRQALGQGPEFLTYFNYEAQQDKSGLPNDRFSAERPEGSISTLTIQRTEQRDSAMYRCASSQAIENTGELFFGEGSRLTVL.

This clonotype has at least ten counts. This chain links TRBV6-1 with TRBJ2-1; tentative D call: TRBD2 (5 bases). With 5 bases removed from V and 8 bases from J, the gap between germline ends came to 28 bases. Per the germline V gene, CDR1 is MNHNS and CDR2 is SASEGT. The CDR3 length is 18 residues. CDR3: CASSPPGMDRRGSDEQFF. The CDR3 DNA reads TGTGCCAGCAGTCCCCCAGGAATGGACCGACGGGGATCGGATGAGCAGTTCTTC.

This chain's CDR3 is CASTRSTSAAYNEQFF. As DNA, the CDR3 is TGTGCCAGTACCAGATCGACTAGCGCGGCCTACAATGAGCAGTTCTTC. The chain has TRBV19 and TRBJ2-1, with 8 bases aligning to TRBD2. Germline V lookup: CDR1 LNHDA, CDR2 SQIVND (reference sequence). There are 16 residues in the CDR3. Germline trimming cut 7 bases from V and 2 bases from J; bases unmatched to any gene: 10.

As regards this clonotype: A much larger clone sits a single nucleotide away, making a read error possible. This chain uses TRBV7-2 with TRBJ2-7, with D uncertain. The V gene's germline CDR1 is SGHTA and CDR2 FQGNSA. V was cut by 8 bases and J by 5 bases, with 13 bases left in between. This CDR3 has 12 residues. The CDR3 DNA reads as TGTGCCAGCGGATGGGATACCGACGAGCAGTACTTC. This codes for CASGWDTDEQYF.

This clonotype was counted ten times or more. The chain is built from TRBV6-1 and TRBJ1-1, with D possibly being TRBD1 (6 bases). V was trimmed by 6 bases and J by 5 bases, leaving 19 bases between them. The CDR3 extends over 15 amino acids. CDR1 MNHNS and CDR2 SASEGT come from the germline V gene. The CDR3 DNA reads as TGTGCCAGCAGATTCGAAGGGGGGGTGGGGACTGAAGCTTTCTTT. The encoded protein is CASRFEGGVGTEAFF.

Worth noting for this clonotype: At one end, the junction sequence differs from germline, possibly due to a read error. The V call is TRBV4-1, the J call TRBJ1-2; D gene ambiguous. Germline V CDR1 and CDR2: MGHRA, YSYEKL. The CDR3 spans 15 residues. The CDR3 DNA reads as TGTGCCAGCAGCCAGGCTACAGCTTCTAACTATGGCTACACCTTC. The encoded protein is CASSQATASNYGYTF.

This clonotype has a handful of counts. The CDR3 region is CASRDRETYEQYF. For the CDR3, the DNA is TGTGCCAGCAGGGACAGGGAGACCTACGAGCAGTACTTC. The J gene is TRBJ2-7, the V gene TRBV5-6; 8 nucleotides align to TRBD1. CDR1 is SGHDT, CDR2 YYEEEE, per germline. The CDR3 sequence is 13 residues long. The V segment lost 5 bases and the J segment 2 bases; nucleotides outside the gene matches: 3.

This clonotype was detected many times. The chain employs TRBV7-9 and TRBJ1-1, with D perhaps TRBD1 (5 bases). V shed 5 bases and J shed 7 bases, with 11 bases lying between them. This CDR3 has 12 residues. Germline-derived CDR1 and CDR2 are SEHNR and FQNEAQ (reference sequence). The CDR3 loop reads CASSPGTGEAFF. The CDR3 DNA follows: TGTGCCAGCAGCCCTGGGACCGGTGAAGCTTTCTTT.

The V gene is TRBV12-5, the J gene TRBJ1-1; no clear D gene. With 6 bases removed from V and 0 bases from J, the gap between germline ends came to 8 bases. The CDR3 is 13 residues long. Germline V lookup: CDR1 LGHNT, CDR2 FRNRAP. The DNA of the CDR3 is TGTGCTAGTGGAACCCATATGAACACTGAAGCTTTCTTT. It is translated as CASGTHMNTEAFF.

The table lists this clonotype with a few counts. The chain links TRBV20-1 to TRBJ2-5; no firm D call. The CDR3 spans 14 residues. V was cut by 0 bases and J by 5 bases, with 13 bases left in between. CDR1 DFQATT and CDR2 SNEGSKA come from the germline V gene (reference sequence). CDR3: CSARDWNSGETQYF. For the CDR3, the DNA is TGCAGTGCTAGAGATTGGAACAGTGGGGAGACCCAGTACTTC.

The V and J genes are TRBV28 and TRBJ2-1, with TRBD2 matching 12 bases. From germline, CDR1 is MDHEN and CDR2 SYDVKM. This CDR3 is built from 16 residues. After removal of 5 bases from V and 7 bases from J, the junction contained 9 bases not matched to a gene. CDR3 amino acids: CASSSSSGRGWNEQFF. The CDR3 nucleotides are TGTGCCAGCAGTAGCTCTAGCGGGAGGGGATGGAATGAGCAGTTCTTC.

This clonotype appeared a few times. The chain recombines TRBV28 with TRBJ1-2; TRBD1 is a possible D gene (6 bases). This CDR3 region has 13 residues. V shed 5 bases and J shed 7 bases, with 14 bases lying between them. Germline-derived CDR1 and CDR2 are MDHEN and SYDVKM. The chain's CDR3 is CASSDWTVSGYTF. The CDR3 coding sequence is TGTGCCAGCAGTGACTGGACAGTCAGTGGCTACACCTTC.

V is TRBV19 and J is TRBJ2-1; D is undetermined. Germline CDR1 is LNHDA and CDR2 is SQIVND (reference sequence). This CDR3 is built from 14 residues. The V and J ends lost 3 bases and 5 bases respectively, with 11 bases between them. For the CDR3, the DNA is TGTGCCAGTAGTATTCGGTCTAGTGACAATGAGCAGTTCTTC. This translates into CASSIRSSDNEQFF.